Sequencing of this TCR beta chain was carried out in a study of Tregs in tolerant kidney transplant recipients. Unstimulated Tregs (CD4+CD25+CD127-) and CD4+CD25- non-Tregs were sorted from PBMCs. This CDR3 has 12 amino acids. Germline V lookup: CDR1 SNHLY, CDR2 FYNNEI. The V end was cut by 5 bases, the J end by 10 bases, with 15 bases between. The repertoire was sequenced with immunoSEQ multiplex PCR; TCRdb's copy has only in-frame clones and lacks some. The sample includes 90,000 to 120,000 clones, roughly 89% of them seen just once. Notes on the study in general: This study did not directly address biological reproducibility. Findings come from small patient numbers and require larger validation.

This clone was observed a handful of times. Its antigen is unknown. The gene calls are TRBV2 and TRBJ2-7; maybe TRBD2 (5 bases). The sequences come from CD4+ T cells from blood, collected before the transplant. The sequence derives from a human donor who received a combined kidney and bone marrow transplant. The CDR3 nucleotides read TGTGCCAGCAGTAACCTCTCGGGGAAACAGTACTTC. It yields the protein CASSNLSGKQYF.